What follows are 20 T cell receptor beta chains derived from one specimen sequenced in a study of CD8 T cells in seronegative destructive rheumatoid arthritis. TCRdb keeps only in-frame clones here, not all; method: immunoSEQ multiplex PCR. The sample shows more than 10,000 clones, roughly four fifths of them seen only once. Sequences were obtained from CD8+ T cells from blood. The receptors come from a woman aged 30-49 years with seronegative destructive rheumatoid arthritis.

The chain recombines TRBV4-1 with TRBJ2-2, with no clear D. The CDR3 loop spans 14 amino acids. V dropped 5 bases and J dropped 3 bases, with 10 bases sitting between them. Germline V gene lookup returns CDR1 MGHRA and CDR2 YSYEKL. CDR3 protein: CASSLSTHTGELFF. The CDR3 nucleotides are TGCGCCAGCAGCTTAAGTACACACACCGGGGAGCTGTTTTTT.

This chain uses TRBV13 with TRBJ1-1; D is perhaps TRBD1 (6 bases). Per the germline V gene, CDR1 is PRHDT and CDR2 is FYEKMQ (reference sequence). This CDR3 is built from 15 residues. Trimming took off 5 bases at V and 4 bases at J, with 17 bases between the two ends. The CDR3 spells CASSPLGATSTEAFF. CDR3 coding DNA: TGTGCCAGCAGCCCGTTGGGGGCGACGAGCACTGAAGCTTTCTTT.

The chain has TRBV13 and TRBJ2-1; 7 bases agree with TRBD1. The germline V gene encodes CDR1 PRHDT and CDR2 FYEKMQ (reference sequence). The CDR3 is made up of 12 amino acids. V lost 5 bases to trimming and J lost 7 bases; unmatched junction nucleotides: 2. This chain's CDR3 is CASSRQGNEQFF. The CDR3 nucleotides are TGTGCCAGCAGCCGACAGGGAAATGAGCAGTTCTTC.

This clone was found a few times. The chain recombines TRBV6-5 with TRBJ1-4; no reliable D call. This CDR3 is 15 amino acids long. The germline V gene has CDR1 MNHEY and CDR2 SVGAGI. V was pared by 6 bases and J by 4 bases, with 15 bases between. CDR3 sequence: CASRVTRARNEKLFF. The CDR3 DNA reads as TGTGCCAGCAGGGTTACTAGAGCCCGTAATGAAAAACTGTTTTTT.

The genes are TRBV4-1 and TRBJ2-7; possibly TRBD2 for D (5 bases). This CDR3 is built from 14 residues. The V and J ends lost 0 bases and 7 bases respectively, with 13 bases between them. Looked up from germline, CDR1 is MGHRA and CDR2 is YSYEKL. This CDR3 is CASSQETGIWEQYV. CDR3 coding DNA: TGCGCCAGCAGCCAAGAAACCGGGATCTGGGAGCAGTACGTC.

The rearrangement joins TRBV5-1 to TRBJ2-7; 10 positions match TRBD1. The germline gives CDR1 SGHRS, CDR2 YFSETQ. Unmatched junction bases numbered 6, after V lost 4 bases and J lost 5 bases. CDR3 length equals 14 residues. CDR3 nucleotides: TGCGCCAGCAGCCAGTGGACAGGGGGGGACGAGCAGTACTTC. It translates to CASSQWTGGDEQYF.

This clone was seen only once. The chain is built from TRBV9 and TRBJ2-5; 9 bases are a match to TRBD2. The V segment lost 3 bases and the J segment 5 bases; nucleotides outside the gene matches: 11. The CDR3 loop spans 16 amino acids. Germline-derived CDR1 and CDR2 are SGDLS and YYNGEE. CDR3 loop: CASSAGPFTSGETQYF. Written as DNA, the CDR3 is TGTGCCAGCAGCGCGGGCCCCTTTACTAGCGGGGAGACCCAGTACTTC.

The chain is built from TRBV2 and TRBJ1-4; D gene ambiguous. Germline-derived CDR1 and CDR2 are SNHLY and FYNNEI. There are 14 residues in the CDR3. V shed 3 bases and J shed 10 bases, with 15 bases lying between them. In DNA, the CDR3 is TGTGCCAGCAGTGACGTCAGTTTGAATCGAAAACTGTTTTTT. Its translation is CASSDVSLNRKLFF.

This clone was counted only a few times. The rearrangement uses TRBV7-3 and TRBJ1-1, with D possibly matching TRBD1 (6 bases). Germline CDR1 reads SGHTA; CDR2 reads FQGTGA. The CDR3 totals 16 residues. V lost 0 bases, J lost 3 bases, and 14 bases lay in between. CDR3 sequence: CASSLTSRTEDTEAFF. CDR3 in DNA: TGTGCCAGCAGCTTAACGTCCAGGACAGAGGACACTGAAGCTTTCTTT.

This chain connects TRBV5-1 to TRBJ1-5, with D unresolved. Germline loops: CDR1 SGHRS, CDR2 YFSETQ. The V end lost 0 bases, the J end lost 1 base, and 8 bases lay between the germline ends. This CDR3 spans 15 amino acids. The CDR3 sequence is CASSLAPGSNQPQHF. For the CDR3, the DNA is TGCGCCAGCAGCTTGGCCCCGGGAAGCAATCAGCCCCAGCATTTT. Together with reference TRBV5-1 and TRBJ1-5, the CDR3 gives the full variable domain: KAGVTQTPRYLIKTRGQQVTLSCSPISGHRSVSWYQQTPGQGLQFLFEYFSETQRNKGNFPGRFSGRQFSNSRSEMNVSTLELGDSALYLCASSLAPGSNQPQHFGDGTRLSIL.

The chain carries TRBV5-4 and TRBJ2-7, with D maybe TRBD1 (5 bases). With 0 bases removed from V and 3 bases from J, the gap between germline ends came to 7 bases. The germline V gene encodes CDR1 SGHNT and CDR2 YYREEE (reference sequence). The CDR3 extends over 13 amino acids. Here the CDR3 DNA reads TGTGCCAGCAGCTTGGAGCAGGGCTACGAGCAGTACGTC. This translates into CASSLEQGYEQYV.

This clone was seen more than once but under ten times. This chain links TRBV29-1 with TRBJ1-2, with D possibly matching TRBD1 (6 bases). This CDR3 contains 15 residues. Germline CDR1 and CDR2: SQVTM and ANQGSEA. V dropped 5 bases and J dropped 0 bases, with 16 bases sitting between them. CDR3 residues: CSVIRGSGPNYGYTF. CDR3 nucleotide sequence: TGCAGCGTTATTAGGGGGAGCGGACCTAACTATGGCTACACCTTC. The complete variable domain, with remaining parts taken from reference TRBV29-1 and TRBJ1-2, reads SAVISQKPSRDICQRGTSLTIQCQVDSQVTMMFWYRQQPGQSLTLIATANQGSEATYESGFVIDKFPISRPNLTFSTLTVSNMSPEDSSIYLCSVIRGSGPNYGYTFGSGTRLTVV.

V gene TRBV18 combines with J gene TRBJ2-1, with a possible D match to TRBD2 (5 bases). CDR3 length equals 16 residues. The germline CDR1 and CDR2 sequences are KGHSH and LQKENI. The V end was cut by 6 bases, the J end by 3 bases, with 18 bases between. CDR3 in DNA: TGTGCCAGCTCCCCCCCCGGGGTAGTGAACTACAATGAGCAGTTCTTC. Its translation: CASSPPGVVNYNEQFF.

The chain combines TRBV5-1 with TRBJ2-3, with 8 nucleotides matching TRBD2. The germline gives CDR1 SGHRS, CDR2 YFSETQ. V gave up 5 bases and J gave up 2 bases; unmatched junction bases: 7. The CDR3 covers 15 residues. CDR3 sequence (DNA): TGCGCCAGCAGAGCGGGACTAGTAAACACAGATACGCAGTATTTT. Translated, it gives CASRAGLVNTDTQYF.

This chain links TRBV7-8 with TRBJ2-2; a possible D gene is TRBD1 (5 bases). V shed 8 bases and J shed 2 bases, with 9 bases lying between them. Germline lookup yields CDR1 SGHVS and CDR2 FQNEAQ. The CDR3 sequence is 13 residues long. CDR3 in DNA: TGTGCCAGCCTCAGGGAAAACACCGGGGAGCTGTTTTTT. Translating it yields CASLRENTGELFF.

CDR3 residues: CASSLGDRGRNTEAFF. For the CDR3, the DNA is TGTGCCAGCAGCTTGGGGGACAGGGGGCGGAACACTGAAGCTTTCTTT. This chain connects TRBV11-2 to TRBJ1-1; TRBD1 matches at 12 bases. V lost 3 bases, J lost 1 base, and 3 bases stayed unmatched. This CDR3 has 16 residues. Germline V gene data show CDR1 as SGHAT and CDR2 as FQNNGV.

V and J are TRBV11-2 and TRBJ2-7, with a possible D match to TRBD2 (7 bases). The germline V gene has CDR1 SGHAT and CDR2 FQNNGV. The CDR3 is made up of 15 amino acids. V was clipped by 0 bases and J by 2 bases, with 11 bases between them. The CDR3 here is CASSLEAGAAYEQYF. The CDR3 DNA reads TGTGCCAGCAGCTTAGAGGCGGGGGCAGCCTACGAGCAGTACTTC.

V and J are TRBV15 and TRBJ2-5; possible D gene TRBD1, 7 bases. This CDR3 has 15 amino acids. CDR1 and CDR2 from the germline V gene are LNHNV and YYDKDF (reference sequence). With 5 bases removed from V and 6 bases from J, the gap between germline ends came to 19 bases. The CDR3 coding sequence is TGTGCCACCAGCCAAGAAGGAGGGGGCAGAAAGACCCAGTACTTC. Translated: CATSQEGGGRKTQYF.

A few counts support this clone. The CDR3 is CASSTSGEGYEQYF. In nucleotides, the CDR3 is TGTGCCAGCAGCACTAGCGGGGAGGGCTACGAGCAGTACTTC. This chain connects TRBV6-6 to TRBJ2-7; 10 positions match TRBD2. V lost 6 bases and J lost 3; bases outside the gene matches: 5. CDR1 and CDR2 from the germline V gene are MNHNY and SVGAGI (reference sequence). The CDR3 runs 14 residues.

The chain is built from TRBV6-1 and TRBJ2-5; D gene ambiguous. V was pared by 5 bases and J by 3 bases, with 10 bases between. Germline values: CDR1 MNHNS, CDR2 SASEGT. The CDR3 covers 13 residues. The CDR3 sequence is CASSRTVEETQYF. The DNA for the CDR3 is TGTGCCAGCAGTCGCACGGTGGAAGAGACCCAGTACTTC.